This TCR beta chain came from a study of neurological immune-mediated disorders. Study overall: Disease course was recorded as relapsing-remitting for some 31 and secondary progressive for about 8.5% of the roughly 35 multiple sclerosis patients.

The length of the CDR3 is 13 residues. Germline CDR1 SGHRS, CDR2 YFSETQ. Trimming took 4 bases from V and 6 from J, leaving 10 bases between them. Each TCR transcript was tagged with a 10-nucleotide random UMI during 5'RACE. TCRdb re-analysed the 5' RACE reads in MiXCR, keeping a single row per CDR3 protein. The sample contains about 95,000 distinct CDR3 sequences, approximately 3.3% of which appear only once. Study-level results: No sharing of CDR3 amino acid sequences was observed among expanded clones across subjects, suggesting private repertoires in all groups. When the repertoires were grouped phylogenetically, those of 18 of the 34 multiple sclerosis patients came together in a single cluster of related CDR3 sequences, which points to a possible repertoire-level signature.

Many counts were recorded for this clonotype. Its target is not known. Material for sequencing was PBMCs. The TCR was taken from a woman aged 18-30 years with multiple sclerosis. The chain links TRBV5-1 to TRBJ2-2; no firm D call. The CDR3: CASSGWVAGELFF. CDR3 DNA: TGCGCCAGCAGCGGATGGGTTGCCGGGGAGCTGTTTTTT.